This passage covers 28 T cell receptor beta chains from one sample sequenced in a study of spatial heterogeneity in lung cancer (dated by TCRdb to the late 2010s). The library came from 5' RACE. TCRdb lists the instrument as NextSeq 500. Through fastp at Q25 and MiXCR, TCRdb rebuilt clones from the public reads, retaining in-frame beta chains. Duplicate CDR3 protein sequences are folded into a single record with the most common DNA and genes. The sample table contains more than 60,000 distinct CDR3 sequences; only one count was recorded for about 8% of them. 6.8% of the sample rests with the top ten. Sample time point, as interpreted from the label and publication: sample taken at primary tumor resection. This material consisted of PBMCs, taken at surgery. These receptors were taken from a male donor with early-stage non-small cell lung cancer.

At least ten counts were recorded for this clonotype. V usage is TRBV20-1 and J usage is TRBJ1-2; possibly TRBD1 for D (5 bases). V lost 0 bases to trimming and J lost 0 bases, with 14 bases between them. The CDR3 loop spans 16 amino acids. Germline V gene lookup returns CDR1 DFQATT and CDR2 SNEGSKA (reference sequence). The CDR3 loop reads CSAREPGPTANYGYTF. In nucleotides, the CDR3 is TGCAGTGCTAGAGAGCCAGGACCGACAGCTAACTATGGCTACACCTTC.

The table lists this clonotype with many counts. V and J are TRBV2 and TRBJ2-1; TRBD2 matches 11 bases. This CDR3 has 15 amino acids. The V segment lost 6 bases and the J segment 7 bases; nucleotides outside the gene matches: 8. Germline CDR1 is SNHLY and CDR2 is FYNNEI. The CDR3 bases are TGTGCCAGCAGAGCGACTAGCGGGGTTCGTAATGAGCAGTTCTTC. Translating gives CASRATSGVRNEQFF.

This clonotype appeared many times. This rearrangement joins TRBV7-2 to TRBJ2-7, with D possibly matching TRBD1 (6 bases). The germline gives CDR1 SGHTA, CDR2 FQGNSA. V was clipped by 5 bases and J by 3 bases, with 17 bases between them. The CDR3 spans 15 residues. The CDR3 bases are TGTGCCAGCAGCCCGGTCTGGGCAGGGGACTACGAGCAGTACTTC. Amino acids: CASSPVWAGDYEQYF.

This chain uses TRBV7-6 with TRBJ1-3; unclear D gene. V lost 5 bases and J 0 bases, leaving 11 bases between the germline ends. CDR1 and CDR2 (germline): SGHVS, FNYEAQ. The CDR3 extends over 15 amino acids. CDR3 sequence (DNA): TGTGCCAGCAGCCGAGGAGCGAGCTCTGGAAACACCATATATTTT. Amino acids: CASSRGASSGNTIYF.

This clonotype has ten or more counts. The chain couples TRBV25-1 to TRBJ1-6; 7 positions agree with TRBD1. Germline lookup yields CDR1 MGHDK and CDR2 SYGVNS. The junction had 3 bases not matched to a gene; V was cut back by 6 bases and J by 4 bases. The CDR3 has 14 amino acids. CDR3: CASRSTGYNSPLHF. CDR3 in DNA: TGTGCCAGCAGATCGACAGGGTATAATTCACCCCTCCACTTT.

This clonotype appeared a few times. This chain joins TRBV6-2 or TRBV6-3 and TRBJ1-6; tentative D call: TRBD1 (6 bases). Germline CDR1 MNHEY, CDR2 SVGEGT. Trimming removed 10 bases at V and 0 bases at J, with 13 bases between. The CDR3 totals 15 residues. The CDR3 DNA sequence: TGTGCCATCTCGACAGGCAGCTCCTATAATTCACCCCTCCACTTT. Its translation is CAISTGSSYNSPLHF.

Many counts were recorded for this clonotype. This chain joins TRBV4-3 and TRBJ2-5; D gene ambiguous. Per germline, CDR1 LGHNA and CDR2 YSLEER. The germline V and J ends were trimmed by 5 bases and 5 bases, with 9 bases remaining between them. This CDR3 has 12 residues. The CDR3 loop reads CASSMGRETQYF. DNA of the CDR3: TGCGCCAGCAGCATGGGTAGGGAGACCCAGTACTTC.

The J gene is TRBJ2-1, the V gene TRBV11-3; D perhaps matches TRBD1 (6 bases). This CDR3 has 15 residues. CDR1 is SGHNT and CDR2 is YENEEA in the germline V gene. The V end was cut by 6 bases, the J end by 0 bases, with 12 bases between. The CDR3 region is CASSPTGSSYNEQFF. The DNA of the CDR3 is TGTGCCAGCAGTCCTACAGGGAGCTCCTACAATGAGCAGTTCTTC.

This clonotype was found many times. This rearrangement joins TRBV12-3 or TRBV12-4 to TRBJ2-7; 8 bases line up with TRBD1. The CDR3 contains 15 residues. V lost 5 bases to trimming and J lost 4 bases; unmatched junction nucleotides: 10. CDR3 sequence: CASSRPRTGRYEQYF. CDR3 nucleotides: TGTGCCAGCAGTCGCCCCAGGACAGGGAGGTACGAGCAGTACTTC.

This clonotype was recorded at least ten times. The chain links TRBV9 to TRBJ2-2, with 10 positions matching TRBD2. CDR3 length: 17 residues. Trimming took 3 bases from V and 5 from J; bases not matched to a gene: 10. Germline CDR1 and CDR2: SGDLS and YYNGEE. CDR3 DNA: TGTGCCAGCAGCGCCCTAGCAGGGACTAGCGTGACCGGGGAGCTGTTTTTT. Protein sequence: CASSALAGTSVTGELFF.

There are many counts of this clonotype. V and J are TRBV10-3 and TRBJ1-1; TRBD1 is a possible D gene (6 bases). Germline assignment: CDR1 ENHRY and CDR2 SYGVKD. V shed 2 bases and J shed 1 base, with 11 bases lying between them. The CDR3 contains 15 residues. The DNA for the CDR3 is TGTGCCATCAGTGAGGCGACGGGGGCGAACACTGAAGCTTTCTTT. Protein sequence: CAISEATGANTEAFF.

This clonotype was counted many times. The CDR3 coding sequence is TGTGCCAGCAGCTCGACAGTATCGGGACACAATGAGCAGTTCTTC. Translated, it gives CASSSTVSGHNEQFF. This chain joins TRBV7-9 and TRBJ2-1; either TRBD1 or TRBD2 may supply D (5 bases each). V dropped 4 bases and J dropped 5 bases, with 15 bases sitting between them. Germline lookup yields CDR1 SEHNR and CDR2 FQNEAQ (reference sequence). The CDR3 is 15 amino acids.

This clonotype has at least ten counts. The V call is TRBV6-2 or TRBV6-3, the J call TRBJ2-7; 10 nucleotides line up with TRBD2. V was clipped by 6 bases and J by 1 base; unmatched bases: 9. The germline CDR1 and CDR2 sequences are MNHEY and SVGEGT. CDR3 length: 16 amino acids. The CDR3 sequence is CASRRPGLAPSYEQYF. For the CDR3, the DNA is TGTGCCAGCAGGCGACCGGGACTAGCGCCATCCTACGAGCAGTACTTC.

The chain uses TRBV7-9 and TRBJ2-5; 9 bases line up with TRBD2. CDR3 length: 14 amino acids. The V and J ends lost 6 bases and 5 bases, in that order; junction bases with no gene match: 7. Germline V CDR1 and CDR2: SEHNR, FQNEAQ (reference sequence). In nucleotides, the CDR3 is TGTGCCAGCAGGGCTAGCGGGATTGGGGAGACCCAGTACTTC. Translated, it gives CASRASGIGETQYF.

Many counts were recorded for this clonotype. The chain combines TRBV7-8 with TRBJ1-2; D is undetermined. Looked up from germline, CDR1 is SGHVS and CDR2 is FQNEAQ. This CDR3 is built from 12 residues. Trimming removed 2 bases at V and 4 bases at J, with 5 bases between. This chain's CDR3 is CASSLTVYGYTF. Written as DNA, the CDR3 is TGTGCCAGCAGCTTAACAGTCTATGGCTACACCTTC.

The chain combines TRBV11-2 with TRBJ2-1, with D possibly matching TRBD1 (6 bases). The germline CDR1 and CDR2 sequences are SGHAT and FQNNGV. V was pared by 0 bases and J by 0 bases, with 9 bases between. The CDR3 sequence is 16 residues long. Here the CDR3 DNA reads TGTGCCAGCAGCTTAGATACAGGGTTCTCCTACAATGAGCAGTTCTTC. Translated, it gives CASSLDTGFSYNEQFF.

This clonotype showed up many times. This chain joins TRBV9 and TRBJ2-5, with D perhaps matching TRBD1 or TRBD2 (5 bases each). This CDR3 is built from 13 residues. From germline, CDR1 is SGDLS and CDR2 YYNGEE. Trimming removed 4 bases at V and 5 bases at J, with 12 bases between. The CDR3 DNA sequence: TGTGCCAGCAGCTCCGGGGCCGGGGAGACCCAGTACTTC. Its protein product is CASSSGAGETQYF.

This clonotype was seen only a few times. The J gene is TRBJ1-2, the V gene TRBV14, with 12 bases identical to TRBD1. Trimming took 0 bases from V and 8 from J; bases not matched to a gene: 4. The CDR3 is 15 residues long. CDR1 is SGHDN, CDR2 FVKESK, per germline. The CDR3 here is CASSQDWGQGAGYTF. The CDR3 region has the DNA TGTGCCAGCAGCCAAGATTGGGGACAGGGGGCCGGCTACACCTTC.

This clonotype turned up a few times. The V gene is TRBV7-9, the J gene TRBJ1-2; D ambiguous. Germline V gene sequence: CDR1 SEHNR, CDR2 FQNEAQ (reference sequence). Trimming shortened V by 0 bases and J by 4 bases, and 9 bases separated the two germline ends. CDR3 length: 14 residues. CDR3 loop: CASSLAGRSYGYTF. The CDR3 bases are TGTGCCAGCAGCTTAGCTGGCAGGAGCTATGGCTACACCTTC.

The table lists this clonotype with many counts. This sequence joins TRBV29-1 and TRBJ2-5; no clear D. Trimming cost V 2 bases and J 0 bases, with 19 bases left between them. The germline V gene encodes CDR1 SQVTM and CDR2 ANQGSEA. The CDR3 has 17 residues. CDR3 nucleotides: TGCAGCGTTGAAAGTTGGGTACCAGACGTTAACCAAGAGACCCAGTACTTC. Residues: CSVESWVPDVNQETQYF.

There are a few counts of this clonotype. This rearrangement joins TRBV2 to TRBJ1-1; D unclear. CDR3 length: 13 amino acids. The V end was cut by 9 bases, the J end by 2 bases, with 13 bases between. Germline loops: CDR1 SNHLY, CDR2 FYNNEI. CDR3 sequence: CARAGLGNTEAFF. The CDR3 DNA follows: TGTGCCAGAGCGGGGTTGGGAAACACTGAAGCTTTCTTT. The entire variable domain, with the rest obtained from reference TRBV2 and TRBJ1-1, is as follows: EPEVTQTPSHQVTQMGQEVILRCVPISNHLYFYWYRQILGQKVEFLVSFYNNEISEKSEIFDDQFSVERPDGSNFTLKIRSTKLEDSAMYFCARAGLGNTEAFFGQGTRLTVV.

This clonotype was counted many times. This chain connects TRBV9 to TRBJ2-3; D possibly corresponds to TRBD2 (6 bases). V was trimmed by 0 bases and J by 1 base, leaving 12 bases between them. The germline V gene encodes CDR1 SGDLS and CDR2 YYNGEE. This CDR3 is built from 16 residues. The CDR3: CASSVEVAVRTDTQYF. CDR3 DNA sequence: TGTGCCAGCAGCGTAGAGGTAGCGGTACGCACAGATACGCAGTATTTT.

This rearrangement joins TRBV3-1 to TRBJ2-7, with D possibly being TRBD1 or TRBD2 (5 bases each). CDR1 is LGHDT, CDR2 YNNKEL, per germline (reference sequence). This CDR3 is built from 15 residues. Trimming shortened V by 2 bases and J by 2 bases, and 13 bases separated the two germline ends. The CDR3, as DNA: TGTGCCAGCAGCCAATTCGGGACGGGAACCTACGAGCAGTACTTC. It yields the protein CASSQFGTGTYEQYF.

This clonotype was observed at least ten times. CDR3 protein: CASSPTPAYEQYF. CDR3 nucleotides: TGTGCCAGCTCACCGACACCAGCCTACGAGCAGTACTTC. The chain joins TRBV18 to TRBJ2-7; D gene uncertain. CDR1 KGHSH and CDR2 LQKENI come from the germline V gene. The CDR3 spans 13 residues. The V end was cut by 3 bases, the J end by 2 bases, with 8 bases between.

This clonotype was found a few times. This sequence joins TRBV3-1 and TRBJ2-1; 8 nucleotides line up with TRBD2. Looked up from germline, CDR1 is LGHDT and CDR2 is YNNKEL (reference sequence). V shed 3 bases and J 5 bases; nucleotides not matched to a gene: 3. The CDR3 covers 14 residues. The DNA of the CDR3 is TGTGCCAGCAGCCACGCCGGGAGGGACAATGAGCAGTTCTTC. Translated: CASSHAGRDNEQFF.

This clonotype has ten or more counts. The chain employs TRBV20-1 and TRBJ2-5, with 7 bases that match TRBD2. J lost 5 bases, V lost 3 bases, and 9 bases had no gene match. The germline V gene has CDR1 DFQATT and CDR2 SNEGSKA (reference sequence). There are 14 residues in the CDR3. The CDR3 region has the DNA TGCAGTGCTAGGGTCCCTAGCGGAGGGGAGACCCAGTACTTC. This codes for CSARVPSGGETQYF.

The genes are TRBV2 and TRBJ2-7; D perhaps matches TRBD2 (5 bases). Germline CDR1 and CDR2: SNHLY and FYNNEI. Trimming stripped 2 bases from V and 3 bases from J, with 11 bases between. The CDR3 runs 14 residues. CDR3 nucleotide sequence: TGTGCCAGCAGTGAATTTGTGGGGAGCTACGAGCAGTACTTC. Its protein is CASSEFVGSYEQYF.

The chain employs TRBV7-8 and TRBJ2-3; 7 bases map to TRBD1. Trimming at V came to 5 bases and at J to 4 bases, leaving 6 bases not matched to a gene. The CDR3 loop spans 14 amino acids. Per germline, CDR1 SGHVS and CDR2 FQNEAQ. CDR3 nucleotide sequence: TGTGCCAGCAGCCCCCAGGGGGTCTCAGATACGCAGTATTTT. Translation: CASSPQGVSDTQYF.